This note documents a single TCR beta chain sequence. Data came from immunoSEQ multiplex PCR; TCRdb stores just in-frame clones and leaves some out. The data show under 40,000 clones, about nine tenths seen once. Unmatched junction bases numbered 9, after V lost 8 bases and J lost 3 bases. Germline CDR1 and CDR2: SNHLY and FYNNEI. The CDR3 sequence is 15 residues long. This sample was taken from a study of T cell changes during pregnancy in multiple sclerosis. The chain combines TRBV2 with TRBJ2-3; 9 bases match TRBD1. The source is a female donor with multiple sclerosis, enrolled in a pregnancy study. The sample was CD8+ T cells from peripheral blood mononuclear cells, taken after pregnancy. The CDR3 DNA reads as TGTGCCAGCCGCGCAGACAGGGGGTTGACAGATACGCAGTATTTT. Translating gives CASRADRGLTDTQYF.